This passage covers 12 T cell receptor beta chains from one sample sequenced in a study of blood T cells in healthy people across ages. For the second PCR, which ran for about 7 to 11 cycles, a sample-barcoded 5' primer and a J-beta primer mix were used. A single record per CDR3 protein comes from TCRdb applying MiXCR to the 5' RACE reads. Here the sample spans around 970,000 distinct CDR3 sequences, about 51% being singletons. The sequenced sample was blood. The receptors derive from a woman aged 60 to 75 in good health.

This chain links TRBV20-1 with TRBJ2-1; possible D gene TRBD2, 7 bases. CDR3 length equals 15 residues. Trimming cost V 5 bases and J 7 bases, with 21 bases left between them. Per the germline V gene, CDR1 is DFQATT and CDR2 is SNEGSKA (reference sequence). This chain's CDR3 is CSAPRGGRKNNEQFF. The CDR3 region has the DNA TGCAGTGCTCCGAGGGGGGGGCGGAAGAATAATGAGCAGTTCTTC.

This clonotype was seen more than once but under ten times. V usage is TRBV18 and J usage is TRBJ2-3; the D is unclear. The germline CDR1 and CDR2 sequences are KGHSH and LQKENI. The CDR3 length is 14 residues. V was trimmed by 3 bases and J by 2 bases, leaving 9 bases between them. CDR3 protein: CASSPDLNTDTQYF. For the CDR3, the DNA is TGTGCCAGCTCACCTGATCTAAACACAGATACGCAGTATTTT.

V usage is TRBV12-3 or TRBV12-4 and J usage is TRBJ1-5; 8 bases agree with TRBD1. The ends lost 6 bases at V and 7 bases at J; junction bases unmatched: 5. The CDR3 is 13 residues long. The CDR3 sequence is CASSSQGVQPQHF. The CDR3 DNA reads TGTGCCAGCAGCTCACAGGGGGTCCAGCCCCAGCATTTT.

About this clonotype: One junction end does not reproduce the germline sequence, and a read error may be involved. V is TRBV15 and J is TRBJ1-5; 7 positions match TRBD1. Germline V lookup: CDR1 LNHNV, CDR2 YYDKDF (reference sequence). This CDR3 is built from 17 residues. The CDR3 bases are TGTGCCACCAGCAGATCCAGGGGGGCAACTAGCAATCCGCCCCAGCATTTT. Its protein product is CATSRSRGATSNPPQHF.

The chain couples TRBV20-1 to TRBJ2-7, with D possibly TRBD2 on 6 matching bases. Germline values: CDR1 DFQATT, CDR2 SNEGSKA (reference sequence). V shed 6 bases and J shed 5 bases, with 17 bases lying between them. This CDR3 contains 13 residues. Here the CDR3 DNA reads TGCAGTGCACCCCCACGGGGAGGCCACGAGCAGTACTTC. Protein product: CSAPPRGGHEQYF.

The rearrangement links TRBV27 to TRBJ2-5; perhaps TRBD1 as D (5 bases). The CDR3 has 15 residues. The germline V gene has CDR1 MNHEY and CDR2 SMNVEV (reference sequence). Trimming removed 6 bases at V and 7 bases at J, with 21 bases between. The CDR3 protein is CASSLIQDPLGTQYF. CDR3 coding DNA: TGTGCCAGCAGCCTAATACAGGATCCATTAGGGACCCAGTACTTC.

This clonotype has more than one count but fewer than ten. The chain has TRBV20-1 and TRBJ2-7; D might be TRBD2 (5 bases). V was shortened by 1 base and J by 2 bases, with 12 bases between the two germline ends. This CDR3 is built from 14 residues. CDR1 is DFQATT, CDR2 SNEGSKA, per germline (reference sequence). In DNA form, the CDR3 reads TGCAGTGCTAGAGGGGCGGGTCCTACCTACGAGCAGTACTTC. This encodes CSARGAGPTYEQYF.

V usage is TRBV20-1 and J usage is TRBJ1-2; D remains unclear. Germline V gives CDR1 DFQATT, CDR2 SNEGSKA (reference sequence). V lost 0 bases and J 4 bases, leaving 15 bases between the germline ends. CDR3 length: 15 amino acids. The CDR3 protein is CSARDHAGRGYGYTF. CDR3 coding DNA: TGCAGTGCTAGAGATCATGCAGGCCGGGGCTATGGCTACACCTTC.

In this sample, this clonotype turned up a few times. The chain uses TRBV11-3 and TRBJ2-3; TRBD1 aligns across 12 bases. In germline, CDR1 is SGHNT, CDR2 YENEEA. The CDR3 is 16 amino acids. V lost 6 bases and J lost 5; bases outside the gene matches: 9. The CDR3 DNA follows: TGTGCCAGCAGTCTTTCCGGGACAGGGGGCTTAGATACGCAGTATTTT. Translating gives CASSLSGTGGLDTQYF.

This clonotype was counted once. The chain recombines TRBV6-4 with TRBJ2-3; 8 positions agree with TRBD1. The CDR3 is made up of 15 amino acids. Germline V CDR1 and CDR2: MRHNA, SNTAGT. After removal of 1 base from V and 0 bases from J, the junction contained 0 bases not matched to a gene. The CDR3 here is CASSDWTGSTDTQYF. In DNA, the CDR3 is TGTGCCAGCAGTGACTGGACAGGGAGCACAGATACGCAGTATTTT.

This clonotype has only a few counts. The rearrangement links TRBV12-3 or TRBV12-4 to TRBJ2-1; 14 positions agree with TRBD2. Trimming cost V 6 bases and J 8 bases; bases outside gene matches: 6. The CDR3 consists of 15 residues. CDR3 loop: CASRGTSGSFDEQFF. The CDR3 bases are TGTGCCAGCAGGGGGACTAGCGGGAGTTTCGATGAGCAGTTCTTC.

The chain uses TRBV30 and TRBJ2-1, with TRBD2 matching over 10 bases. The germline gives CDR1 GTSNPN, CDR2 SVGIG (reference sequence). This CDR3 contains 15 residues. Unmatched junction bases numbered 9, after V lost 0 bases and J lost 10 bases. The CDR3 protein is CAWSVGAGGLKEQFF. The CDR3 DNA sequence: TGTGCCTGGAGTGTGGGAGCGGGAGGGCTCAAGGAGCAGTTCTTC.